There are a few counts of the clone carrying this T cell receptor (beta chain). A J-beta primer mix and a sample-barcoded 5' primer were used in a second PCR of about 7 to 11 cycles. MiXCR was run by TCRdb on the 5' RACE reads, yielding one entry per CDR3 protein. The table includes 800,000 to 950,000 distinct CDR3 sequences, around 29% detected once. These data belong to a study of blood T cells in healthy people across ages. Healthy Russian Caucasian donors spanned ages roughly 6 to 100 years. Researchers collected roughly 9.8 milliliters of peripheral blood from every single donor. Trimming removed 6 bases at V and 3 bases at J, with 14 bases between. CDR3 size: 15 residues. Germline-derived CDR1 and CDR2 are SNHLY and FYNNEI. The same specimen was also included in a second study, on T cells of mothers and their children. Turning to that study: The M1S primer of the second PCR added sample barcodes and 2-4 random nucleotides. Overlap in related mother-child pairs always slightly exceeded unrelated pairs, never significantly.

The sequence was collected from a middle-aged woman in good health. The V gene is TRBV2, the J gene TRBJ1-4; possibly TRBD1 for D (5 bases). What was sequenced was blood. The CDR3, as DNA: TGTGCCAGCAGAGACTTAGGGGCACCTAATGAAAAACTGTTTTTT. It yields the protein CASRDLGAPNEKLFF.